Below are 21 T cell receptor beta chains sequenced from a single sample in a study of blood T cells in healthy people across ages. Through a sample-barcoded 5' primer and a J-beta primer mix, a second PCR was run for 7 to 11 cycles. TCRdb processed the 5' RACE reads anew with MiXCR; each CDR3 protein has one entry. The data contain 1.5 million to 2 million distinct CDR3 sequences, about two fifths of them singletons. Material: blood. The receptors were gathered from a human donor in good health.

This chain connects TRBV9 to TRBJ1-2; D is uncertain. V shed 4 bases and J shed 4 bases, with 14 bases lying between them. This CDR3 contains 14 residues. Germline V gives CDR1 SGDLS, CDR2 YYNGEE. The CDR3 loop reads CASSFFQEFYGYTF. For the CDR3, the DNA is TGTGCCAGCAGCTTCTTCCAGGAGTTCTATGGCTACACCTTC.

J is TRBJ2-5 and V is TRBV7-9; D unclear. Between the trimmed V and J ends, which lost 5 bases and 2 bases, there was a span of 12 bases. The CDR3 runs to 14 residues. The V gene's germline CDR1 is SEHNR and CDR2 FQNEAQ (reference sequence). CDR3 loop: CASSNLGSQETQYF. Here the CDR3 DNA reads TGTGCCAGCAGCAACCTCGGCTCGCAAGAGACCCAGTACTTC.

The CDR3 sequence is CASSPQRGPPSYNEQFF. In DNA form, the CDR3 reads TGTGCCAGCAGCCCACAGCGGGGGCCCCCCTCCTACAATGAGCAGTTCTTC. This rearrangement joins TRBV4-2 to TRBJ2-1, with 8 nucleotides matching TRBD2. V was clipped by 4 bases and J by 0 bases; unmatched bases: 8. This CDR3 is 17 amino acids long. CDR1 is LGHNA, CDR2 YNFKEQ, per germline.

CDR3 amino acids: CASSPRDSMNTVAFF. The DNA of the CDR3 is TGTGCCAGCTCACCCCGGGACAGCATGAACACTGTGGCTTTCTTT. The chain uses TRBV18 and TRBJ1-1, with 7 bases aligning to TRBD1. Losses at the gene ends were 3 bases for V and 11 bases for J; bases not matched to a gene: 15. The CDR3 is made up of 15 amino acids. The V gene's germline CDR1 is KGHSH and CDR2 LQKENI. The full variable domain, in which reference TRBV18 and TRBJ1-1 provide the parts outside the CDR3, is NAGVMQNPRHLVRRRGQEARLRCSPMKGHSHVYWYRQLPEEGLKFMVYLQKENIIDESGMPKERFSAEFPKEGPSILRIQQVVRGDSAAYFCASSPRDSMNTVAFFGQGTRLTVV.

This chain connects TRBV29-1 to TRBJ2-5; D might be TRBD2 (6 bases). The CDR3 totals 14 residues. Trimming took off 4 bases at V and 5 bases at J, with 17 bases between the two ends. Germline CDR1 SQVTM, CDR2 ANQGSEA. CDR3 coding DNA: TGCAGCGTTGCTTTCGGTACAGGAGGGGAGACCCAGTACTTC. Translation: CSVAFGTGGETQYF. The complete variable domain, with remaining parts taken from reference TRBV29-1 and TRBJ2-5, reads SAVISQKPSRDICQRGTSLTIQCQVDSQVTMMFWYRQQPGQSLTLIATANQGSEATYESGFVIDKFPISRPNLTFSTLTVSNMSPEDSSIYLCSVAFGTGGETQYFGPGTRLLVL.

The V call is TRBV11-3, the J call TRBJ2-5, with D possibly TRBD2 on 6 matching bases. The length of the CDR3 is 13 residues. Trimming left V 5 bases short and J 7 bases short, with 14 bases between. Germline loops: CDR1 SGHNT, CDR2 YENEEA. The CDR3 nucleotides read TGTGCCAGCAGCGCGGAGAGGGGAGGGACCCAGTACTTC. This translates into CASSAERGGTQYF.

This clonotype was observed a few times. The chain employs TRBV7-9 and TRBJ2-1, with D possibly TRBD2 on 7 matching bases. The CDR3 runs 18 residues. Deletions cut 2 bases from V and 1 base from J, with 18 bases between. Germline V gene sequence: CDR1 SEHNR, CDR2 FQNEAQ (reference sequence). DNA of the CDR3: TGTGCCAGCAGCTTATATGATCGGGGGGCTAGGTCCTACAATGAGCAGTTCTTC. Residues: CASSLYDRGARSYNEQFF.

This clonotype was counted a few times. The CDR3 nucleotides read TGTGCCAGCAGTTACGAAGGACCGAGCTCCTACGAGCAGTACTTC. Residues: CASSYEGPSSYEQYF. The V gene is TRBV6-6, the J gene TRBJ2-7; D not certain. V was clipped by 2 bases and J by 0 bases, with 11 bases between them. Germline CDR1 and CDR2: MNHNY and SVGAGI (reference sequence). The CDR3 has 15 residues.

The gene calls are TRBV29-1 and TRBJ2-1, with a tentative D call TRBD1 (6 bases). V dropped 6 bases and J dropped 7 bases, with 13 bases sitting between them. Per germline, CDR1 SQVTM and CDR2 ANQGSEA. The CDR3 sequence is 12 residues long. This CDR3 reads CSVAIQGNEQFF. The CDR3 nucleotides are TGCAGCGTGGCCATACAGGGTAATGAGCAGTTCTTC.

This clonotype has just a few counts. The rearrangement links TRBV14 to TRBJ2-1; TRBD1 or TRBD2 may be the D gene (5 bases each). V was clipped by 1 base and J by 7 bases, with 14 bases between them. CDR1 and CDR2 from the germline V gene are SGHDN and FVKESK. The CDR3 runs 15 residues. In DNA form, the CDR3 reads TGTGCCAGCAGCCAAGCGGGACGCAAGTATAATGAGCAGTTCTTC. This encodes CASSQAGRKYNEQFF.

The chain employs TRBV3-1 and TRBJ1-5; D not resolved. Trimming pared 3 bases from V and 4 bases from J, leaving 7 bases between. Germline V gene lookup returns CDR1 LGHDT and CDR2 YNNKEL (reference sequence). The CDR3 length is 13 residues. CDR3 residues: CASSQMHNQPQHF. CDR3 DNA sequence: TGTGCCAGCAGCCAGATGCATAATCAGCCCCAGCATTTT.

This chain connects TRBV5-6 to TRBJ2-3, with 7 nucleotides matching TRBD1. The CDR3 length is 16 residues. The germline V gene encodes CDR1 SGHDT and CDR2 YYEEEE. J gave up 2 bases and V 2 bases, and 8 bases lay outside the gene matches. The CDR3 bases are TGTGCCAGCAGCTTCCGACAGGGTGGTAACACAGATACGCAGTATTTT. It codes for CASSFRQGGNTDTQYF.

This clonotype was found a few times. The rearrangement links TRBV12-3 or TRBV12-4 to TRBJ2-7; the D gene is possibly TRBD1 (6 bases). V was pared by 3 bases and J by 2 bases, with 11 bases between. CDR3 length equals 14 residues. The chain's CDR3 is CASSFFEGAYEQYF. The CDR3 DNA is TGTGCCAGCAGTTTTTTTGAGGGGGCCTACGAGCAGTACTTC.

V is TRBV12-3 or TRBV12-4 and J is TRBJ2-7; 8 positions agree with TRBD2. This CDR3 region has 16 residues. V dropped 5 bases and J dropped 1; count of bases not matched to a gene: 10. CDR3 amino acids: CASSPRVAGSSYEQYF. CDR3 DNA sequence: TGTGCCAGCAGTCCCCGGGTAGCGGGGAGTTCCTACGAGCAGTACTTC.

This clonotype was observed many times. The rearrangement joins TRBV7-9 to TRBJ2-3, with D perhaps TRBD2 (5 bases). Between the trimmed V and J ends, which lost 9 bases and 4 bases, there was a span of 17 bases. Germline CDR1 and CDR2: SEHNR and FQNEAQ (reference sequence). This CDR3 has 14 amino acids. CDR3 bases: TGTGCCAGAGATGACTACCACGGGGCAGATACGCAGTATTTT. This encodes CARDDYHGADTQYF.

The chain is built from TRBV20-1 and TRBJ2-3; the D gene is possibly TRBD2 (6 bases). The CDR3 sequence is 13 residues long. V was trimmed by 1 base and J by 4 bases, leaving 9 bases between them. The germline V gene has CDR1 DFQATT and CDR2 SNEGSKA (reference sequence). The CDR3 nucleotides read TGCAGTGCTAGAGTGGCGGGATCAGATACGCAGTATTTT. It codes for CSARVAGSDTQYF.

CDR3 in DNA: TGTGCCAGCGCCTTAAAGAGTTCCCATGGCTACACCTTC. This translates into CASALKSSHGYTF. This sequence joins TRBV12-3 or TRBV12-4 and TRBJ1-2, with D uncertain. The CDR3 totals 13 residues. Deletions cut 8 bases from V and 6 bases from J, with 16 bases between.

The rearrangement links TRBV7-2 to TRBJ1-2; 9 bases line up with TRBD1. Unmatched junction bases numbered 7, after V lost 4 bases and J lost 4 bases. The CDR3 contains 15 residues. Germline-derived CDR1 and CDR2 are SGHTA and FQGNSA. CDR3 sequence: CASSSYRGPGYGYTF. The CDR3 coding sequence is TGTGCCAGCAGCTCCTACAGGGGGCCTGGCTATGGCTACACCTTC.

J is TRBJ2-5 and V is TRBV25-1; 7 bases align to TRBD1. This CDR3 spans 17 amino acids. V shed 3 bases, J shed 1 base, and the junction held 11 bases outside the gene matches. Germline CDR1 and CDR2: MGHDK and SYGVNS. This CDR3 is CASSDIFGRQGQETQYF. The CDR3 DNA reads TGTGCCAGCAGTGATATTTTTGGGCGACAGGGCCAAGAGACCCAGTACTTC.

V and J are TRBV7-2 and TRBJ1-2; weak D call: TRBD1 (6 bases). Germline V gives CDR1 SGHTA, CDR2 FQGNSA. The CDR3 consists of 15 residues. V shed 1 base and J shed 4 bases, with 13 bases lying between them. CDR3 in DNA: TGTGCCAGCAGCTTAGGGAGACAGGTGCCCTATGGCTACACCTTC. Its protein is CASSLGRQVPYGYTF.

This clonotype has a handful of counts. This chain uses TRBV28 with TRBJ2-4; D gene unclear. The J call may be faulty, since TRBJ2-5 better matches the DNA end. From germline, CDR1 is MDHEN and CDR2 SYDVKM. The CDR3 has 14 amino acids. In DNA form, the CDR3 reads TGTGCCAGCAGTTTATGGCAGCTTCAAGAGACCCAGTACTTC. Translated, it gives CASSLWQLQETQYF.